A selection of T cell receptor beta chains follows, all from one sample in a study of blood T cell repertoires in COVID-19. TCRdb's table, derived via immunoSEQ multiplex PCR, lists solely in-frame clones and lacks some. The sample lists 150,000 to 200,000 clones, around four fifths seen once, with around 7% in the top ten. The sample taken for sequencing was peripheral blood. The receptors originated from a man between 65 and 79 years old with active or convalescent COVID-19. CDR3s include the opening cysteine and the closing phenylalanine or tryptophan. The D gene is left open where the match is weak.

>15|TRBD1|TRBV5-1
CASSLAGTGFYEQYF
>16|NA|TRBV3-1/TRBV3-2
CASSLIGGDGGNTIYF
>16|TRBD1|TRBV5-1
CASSLRQGGTNEKLFF
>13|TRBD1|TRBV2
CASNTGGWETQYF
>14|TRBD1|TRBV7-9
CASSSDRQDNEQFF
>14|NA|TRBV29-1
CSTSSGDPGNTIYF
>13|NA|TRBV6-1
CASSEGAGYGYTF
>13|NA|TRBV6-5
CASSYSRLQPQHF
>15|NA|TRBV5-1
CASSSGGTGDTEAFF
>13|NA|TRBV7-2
CASSGGVNTEAFF
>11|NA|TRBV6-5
CASTDGAEAFF
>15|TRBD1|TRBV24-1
CATSEAMDRGNEQYF
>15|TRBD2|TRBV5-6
CASSYGLAGEDTQYF
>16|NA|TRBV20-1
CSASRGGAVRTDTQYF
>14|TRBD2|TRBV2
CASRGGRAGQTQYF
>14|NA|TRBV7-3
CASSLTLTTNEQFF
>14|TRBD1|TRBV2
CASSEPTGEGIQYF
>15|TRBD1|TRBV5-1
CASSLMTGGWSEAFF
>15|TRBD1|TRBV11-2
CASSSLRQGLNTIYF
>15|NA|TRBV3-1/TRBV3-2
CASSQFSTDNSPLHF
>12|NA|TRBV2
CASSVAGQPQHF
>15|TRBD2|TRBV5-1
CASSLGLAGPDTQYF
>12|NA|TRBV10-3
CAISHTGSGYTF
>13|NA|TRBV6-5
CASSYGPSQPQHF
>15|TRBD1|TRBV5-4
CASSLETGGYNEQFF
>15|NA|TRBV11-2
CASSLERGSGQPQHF
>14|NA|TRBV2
CASSEHSLTDTQYF
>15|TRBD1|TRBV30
CAWRVGTGGNYGYTF
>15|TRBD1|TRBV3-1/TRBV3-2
CASSQMTQGLGGYTF
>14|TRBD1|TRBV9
CASSVEGTGDEQYF
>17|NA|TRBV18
CASSPIGGDYLSYEQYF
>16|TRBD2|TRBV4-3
CASSQGTSVRTGELFF
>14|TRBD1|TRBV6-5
CASSSGQVNSPLHF
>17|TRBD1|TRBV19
CASSITTGTGGDYGYTF
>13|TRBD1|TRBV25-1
CASQLLWTGKAFF
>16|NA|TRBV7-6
CASSLLERSGKNEQFF
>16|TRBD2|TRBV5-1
CASSLNGGASGLEQFF
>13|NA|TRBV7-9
CASSPQSNYGYTF
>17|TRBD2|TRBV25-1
CASSPGPSGPSTDTQYF
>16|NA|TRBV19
CASSMRPEIQNTEAFF
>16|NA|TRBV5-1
CASSNGQPSGTDTQYF
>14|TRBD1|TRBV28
CASGDRQGFSPLHF
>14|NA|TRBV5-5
CASSFPVGTDTQYF
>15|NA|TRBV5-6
CASSLNRWGLNEAFF
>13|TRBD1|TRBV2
CASRTGENEKLFF
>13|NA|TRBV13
CASSIQVGTEAFF
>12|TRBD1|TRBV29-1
CSDGQGKGEQFF
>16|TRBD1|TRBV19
CASSASGTGGAEGYTF
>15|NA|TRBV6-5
CASSYSLQINSPLHF
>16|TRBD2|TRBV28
CASREISGDSYNEQFF
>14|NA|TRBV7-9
CASSLNEESYEQYF
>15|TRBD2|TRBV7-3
CASSRTSGRGSEQFF
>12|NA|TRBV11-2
CASSLAQDGYTF
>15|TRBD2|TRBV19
CASSPQRDSYNEQFF